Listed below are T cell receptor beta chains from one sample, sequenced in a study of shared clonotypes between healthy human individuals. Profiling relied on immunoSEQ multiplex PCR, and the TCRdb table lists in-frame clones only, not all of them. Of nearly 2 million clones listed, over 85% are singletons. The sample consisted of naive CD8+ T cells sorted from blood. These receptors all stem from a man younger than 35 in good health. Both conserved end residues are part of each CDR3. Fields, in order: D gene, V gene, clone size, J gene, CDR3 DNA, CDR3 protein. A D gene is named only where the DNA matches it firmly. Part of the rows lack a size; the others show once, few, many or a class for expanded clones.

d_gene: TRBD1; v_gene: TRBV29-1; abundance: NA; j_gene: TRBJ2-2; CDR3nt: TGCAGCGTACAAACCGGGACAGGGTCTGGGGAGCTGTTTTTT; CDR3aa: CSVQTGTGSGELFF
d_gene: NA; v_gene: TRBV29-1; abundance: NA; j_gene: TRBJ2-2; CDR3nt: TGCAGCGCACAGGGTTTTTACCAGGGGGAGCTGTTTTTT; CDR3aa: CSAQGFYQGELFF
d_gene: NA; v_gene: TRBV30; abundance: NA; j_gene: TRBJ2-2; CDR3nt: TGTGCCTGGAGTGGCAGCGGGCGGAACACCGGGGAGCTGTTTTTT; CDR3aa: CAWSGSGRNTGELFF
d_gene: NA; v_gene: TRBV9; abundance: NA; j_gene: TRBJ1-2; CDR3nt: TGTGCCAGCAGCGTAGGGATCAACTATGGCTACACCTTC; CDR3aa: CASSVGINYGYTF
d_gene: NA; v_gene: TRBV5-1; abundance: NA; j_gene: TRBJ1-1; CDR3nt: TGCGCCAGCAGCTTGGGGTCGCGCGGGATGGGATTGAACACTGAAGCTTTCTTT; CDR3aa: CASSLGSRGMGLNTEAFF
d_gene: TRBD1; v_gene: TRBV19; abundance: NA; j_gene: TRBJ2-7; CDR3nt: TGTGCCAGTAGTCCTTTGGGGACAGGGGCGCCCGAGCAGTACTTC; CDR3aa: CASSPLGTGAPEQYF
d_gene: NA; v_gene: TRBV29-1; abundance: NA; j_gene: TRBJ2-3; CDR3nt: TGCAGCGTTATCCCCCTAAGCGGATCTAGCACAGATACGCAGTATTTT; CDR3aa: CSVIPLSGSSTDTQYF
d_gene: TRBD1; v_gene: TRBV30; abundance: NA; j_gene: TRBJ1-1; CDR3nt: TGTGCCTGGAACGAACAGGGGGACACTGAAGCTTTCTTT; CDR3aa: CAWNEQGDTEAFF
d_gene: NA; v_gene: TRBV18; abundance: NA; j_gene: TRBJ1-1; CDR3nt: TGTGCCAGCTCTCCCGACCTTAACACTGAAGCTTTCTTT; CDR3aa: CASSPDLNTEAFF
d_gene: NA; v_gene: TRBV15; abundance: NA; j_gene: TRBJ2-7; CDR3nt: TGTGCCACCAGCAGAGGCGGGGAGGGGGTCGGTAACGAGCAGTACTTC; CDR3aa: CATSRGGEGVGNEQYF
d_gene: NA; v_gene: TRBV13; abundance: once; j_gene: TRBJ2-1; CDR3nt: TGTGCCAGCAGCGCGGACGGGGATTCCTACAATGAGCAGTTCTTC; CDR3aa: CASSADGDSYNEQFF
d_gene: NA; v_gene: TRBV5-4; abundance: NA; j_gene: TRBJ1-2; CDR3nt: TGTGCCAGCAGCTTGGGCGGACCTAACTATGGCTACACCTTC; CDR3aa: CASSLGGPNYGYTF
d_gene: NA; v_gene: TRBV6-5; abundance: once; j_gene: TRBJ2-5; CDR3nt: TGTGCCAGCAGTGCCGGGGGCACGTTTATCCAGTACTTC; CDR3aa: CASSAGGTFIQYF
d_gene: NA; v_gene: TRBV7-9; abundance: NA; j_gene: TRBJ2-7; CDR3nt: TGTGCCAGCAGCTTAGCGGTTGGCAGGGAGAGATACGAGCAGTACTTC; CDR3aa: CASSLAVGRERYEQYF
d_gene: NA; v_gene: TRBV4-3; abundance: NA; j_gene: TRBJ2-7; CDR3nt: TGCGCCAGCAGCCAATGGACCTCCTACGAGCAGTACTTC; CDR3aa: CASSQWTSYEQYF
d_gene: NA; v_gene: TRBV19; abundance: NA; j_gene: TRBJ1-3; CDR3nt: TGTGCCAGTAGTTCGGGGGGCGCTGGAAACACCATATATTTT; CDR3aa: CASSSGGAGNTIYF
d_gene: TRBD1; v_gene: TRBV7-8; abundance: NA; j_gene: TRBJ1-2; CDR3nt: TGTGCCAGCAGCATGACAGGGTTCACTGGCTACACCTTC; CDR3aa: CASSMTGFTGYTF
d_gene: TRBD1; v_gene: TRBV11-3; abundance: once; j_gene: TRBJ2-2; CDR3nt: TGTGCCAGCAGTATGGACAGGGGGAACACCGGGGAGCTGTTTTTT; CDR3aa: CASSMDRGNTGELFF
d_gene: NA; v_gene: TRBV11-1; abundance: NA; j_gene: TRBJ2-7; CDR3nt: TGTGCCAGCACCCTGCTCCGGGACACCTCCTACGAGCAGTACTTC; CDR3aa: CASTLLRDTSYEQYF
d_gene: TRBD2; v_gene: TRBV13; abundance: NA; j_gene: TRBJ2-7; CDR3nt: TGTGCCAGCAGCCCAAGCGGGAGGGCCTTGAGTGAGCAGTACTTC; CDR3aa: CASSPSGRALSEQYF
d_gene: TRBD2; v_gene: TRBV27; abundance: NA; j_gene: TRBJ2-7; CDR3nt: TGTGCCAGCAGTTTAACAGCGGGAGTCCGCTACGAGCAGTACTTC; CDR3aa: CASSLTAGVRYEQYF
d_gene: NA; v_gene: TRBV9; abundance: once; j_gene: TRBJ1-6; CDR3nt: TGTGCCAGCAGCGATGAGAGCTCCTATAATTCACCCCTCCACTTT; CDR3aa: CASSDESSYNSPLHF
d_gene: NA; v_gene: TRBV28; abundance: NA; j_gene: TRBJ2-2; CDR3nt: TGTGCCTGCGAGGACACCGGGGAGCTGTTTTTT; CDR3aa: CACEDTGELFF
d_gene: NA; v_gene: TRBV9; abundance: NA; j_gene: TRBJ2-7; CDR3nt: TGTGCCAGCAGCGACAGAAAGGACGAGCAGTACTTC; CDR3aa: CASSDRKDEQYF
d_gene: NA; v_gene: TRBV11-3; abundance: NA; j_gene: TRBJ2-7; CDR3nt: TGTGCCAGCAGCTACGCCGGGGTAGTCTACGAGCAGTACTTC; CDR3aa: CASSYAGVVYEQYF
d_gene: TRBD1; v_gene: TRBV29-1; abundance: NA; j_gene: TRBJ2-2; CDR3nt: TGCAGCGTTGACGCAGGGGGCACGAACACCGGGGAGCTGTTTTTT; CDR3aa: CSVDAGGTNTGELFF
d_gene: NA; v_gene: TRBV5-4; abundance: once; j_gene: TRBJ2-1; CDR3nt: TGTGCCAGCAGACTAGCAGGGAACAATGAGCAGTTCTTC; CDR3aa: CASRLAGNNEQFF
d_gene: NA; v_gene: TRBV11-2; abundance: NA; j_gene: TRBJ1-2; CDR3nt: TGTGCCAGCAGCGGAGTGGGCTCCTATGGCTACACCTTC; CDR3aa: CASSGVGSYGYTF
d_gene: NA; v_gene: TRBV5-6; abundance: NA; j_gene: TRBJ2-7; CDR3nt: TGTGCCAGCAGCTTGGGTGGGAGCGTATACGAGCAGTACTTC; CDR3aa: CASSLGGSVYEQYF
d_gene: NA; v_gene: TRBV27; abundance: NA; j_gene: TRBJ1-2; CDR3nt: TGTGCCAGCAGTTTATGGGGATCAGGTCTCTATGGCTACACCTTC; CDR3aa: CASSLWGSGLYGYTF
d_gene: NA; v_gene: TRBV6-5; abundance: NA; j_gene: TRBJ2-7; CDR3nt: TGTGCCAGCAGTTACTCGATTTACAGGGAGTCCTACGAGCAGTACTTC; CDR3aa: CASSYSIYRESYEQYF
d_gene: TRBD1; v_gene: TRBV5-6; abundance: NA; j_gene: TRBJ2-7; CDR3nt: TGTGCCAGCAGCTTTAAGGGGGCTTCCTACGAGCAGTACTTC; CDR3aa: CASSFKGASYEQYF
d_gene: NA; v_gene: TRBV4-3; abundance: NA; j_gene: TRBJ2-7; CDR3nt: TGCGCCAGCAGCCAAGCGCAGGGGTTCGCCTACGAGCAGTACTTC; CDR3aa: CASSQAQGFAYEQYF
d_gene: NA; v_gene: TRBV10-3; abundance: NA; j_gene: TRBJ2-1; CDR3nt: TGTGCCATCAGTGAGTTCCGGGGGCCCAACAATGAGCAGTTCTTC; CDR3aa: CAISEFRGPNNEQFF
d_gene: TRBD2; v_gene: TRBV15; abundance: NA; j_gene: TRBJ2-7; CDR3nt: TGTGCCACCAGCAGAGGGGGGGAGGGTCCGCCCGAGCAGTACTTC; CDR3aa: CATSRGGEGPPEQYF
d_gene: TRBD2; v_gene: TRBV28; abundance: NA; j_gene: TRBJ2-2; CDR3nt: TGTGCCACCCGCCCGACTAGCGAGAACACCGGGGAGCTGTTTTTT; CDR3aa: CATRPTSENTGELFF
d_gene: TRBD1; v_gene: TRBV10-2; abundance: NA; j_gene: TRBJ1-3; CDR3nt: TGCGCCAGCAGTGAGTCGATGCAGGGGGCGAAGAACACCATATATTTT; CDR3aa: CASSESMQGAKNTIYF
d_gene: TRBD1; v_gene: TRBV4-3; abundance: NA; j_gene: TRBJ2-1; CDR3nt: TGCGCCAGCAGCCAAGATATGGCAGGGGGCAATGAGCAGTTCTTC; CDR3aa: CASSQDMAGGNEQFF
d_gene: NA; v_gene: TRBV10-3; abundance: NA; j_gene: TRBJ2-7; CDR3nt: TGTGCGATCCAGCCTAGCCCAGAGGGCTACGAGCAGTACTTC; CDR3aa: CAIQPSPEGYEQYF
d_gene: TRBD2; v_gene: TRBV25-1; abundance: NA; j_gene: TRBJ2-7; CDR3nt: TGTGCCAGCAGTGAGGCTAGCGGGAAGTACGAGCAGTACTTC; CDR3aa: CASSEASGKYEQYF
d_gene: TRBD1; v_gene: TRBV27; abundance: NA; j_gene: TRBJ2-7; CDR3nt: TGTGCCAGCAGTTTATCCGCAGGGGGCTACGAGCAGTACTTC; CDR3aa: CASSLSAGGYEQYF
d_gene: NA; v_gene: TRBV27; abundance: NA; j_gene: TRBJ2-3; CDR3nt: TGTGCCAGCAGTCCAAGACACAGTACTAGCACAGATACGCAGTATTTT; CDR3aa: CASSPRHSTSTDTQYF
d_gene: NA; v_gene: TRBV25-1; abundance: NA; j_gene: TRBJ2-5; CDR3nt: TGTGCCAGCAGTGACCTTGGACCCATGACCCAGTACTTC; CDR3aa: CASSDLGPMTQYF
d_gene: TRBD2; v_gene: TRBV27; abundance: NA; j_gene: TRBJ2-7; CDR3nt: TGTGCCAGCAGTTCCCCCGGGGGGGCGATGTACTTC; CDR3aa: CASSSPGGAMYF
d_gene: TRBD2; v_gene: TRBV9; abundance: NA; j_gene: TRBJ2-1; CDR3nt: TGTGCCAGCAGCCCTCCTGCGGGAGATTACAATGAGCAGTTCTTC; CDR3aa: CASSPPAGDYNEQFF